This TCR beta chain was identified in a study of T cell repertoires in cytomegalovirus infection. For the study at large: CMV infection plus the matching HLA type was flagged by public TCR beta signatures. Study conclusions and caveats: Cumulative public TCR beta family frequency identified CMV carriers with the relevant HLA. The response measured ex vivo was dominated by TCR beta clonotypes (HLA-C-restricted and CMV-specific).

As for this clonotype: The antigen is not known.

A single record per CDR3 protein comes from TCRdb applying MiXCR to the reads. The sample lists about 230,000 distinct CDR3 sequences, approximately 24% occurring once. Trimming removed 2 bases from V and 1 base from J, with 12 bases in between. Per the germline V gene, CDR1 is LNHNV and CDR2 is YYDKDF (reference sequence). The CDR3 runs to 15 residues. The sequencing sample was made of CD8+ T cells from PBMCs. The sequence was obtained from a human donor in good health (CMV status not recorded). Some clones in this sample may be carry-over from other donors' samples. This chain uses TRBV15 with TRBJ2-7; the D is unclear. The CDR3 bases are TGTGCCACCAGCAGAACACAAAGGGATTCCTACGAGCAGTACTTC. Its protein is CATSRTQRDSYEQYF.